Listed below are T cell receptor beta chains from one sample, sequenced in a study of identifying expanded T cells in peripheral blood. Sequencing was performed with immunoSEQ multiplex PCR; in TCRdb, only in-frame clones are kept and a portion is missing. The sample gives fewer than 60,000 clones, roughly 82% of which show up once; 13% to 15% is in the top ten. Sequenced: blood. The receptors derive from a person aged 18 to 70 in good health. CDR3s include the opening cysteine and the closing phenylalanine or tryptophan. Size is stated for part of the rows, as once, few or many counts, or as a class when the clone is expanded.

cdr3_aa clone_size j_call v_call
CAISEGVTDSYEQYF . TRBJ2-7 TRBV10-3
CASSKRYHRNNSPLHF few TRBJ1-6 TRBV21-1
CASAGRGNSNQPQHF . TRBJ1-5 TRBV6-1
CASSLAQGGGPPNTQFF . TRBJ2-1 TRBV5-4
CASSETARLGSYEQYF . TRBJ2-7 TRBV7-8
CASSLDSGRSYNEQFF . TRBJ2-1 TRBV7-2
CASSLRGANTGELFF . TRBJ2-2 TRBV5-5
CASSIVGYTEAFF . TRBJ1-1 TRBV19
CAWPNRFFGYTF . TRBJ1-2 TRBV30
CASSQEPGQGYEQYF . TRBJ2-7 TRBV4-2
CASSLTGGTNSPLHF . TRBJ1-6 TRBV4-1
CASSSRQGILRYGYTF . TRBJ1-2 TRBV27
CASSLGVGGSNQPQHF . TRBJ1-5 TRBV7-9
CASSVRDRPSYNEQFF . TRBJ2-1 TRBV9
CASSYSRTGGGQPQHF . TRBJ1-5 TRBV6-5
CASSQEWVYGRGADTQYF . TRBJ2-3 TRBV4-3
CASSTGTGGNTIYF . TRBJ1-3 TRBV5-1
CASGDIYNEQFF . TRBJ2-1 TRBV6-4
CASSRHSPGTGELFF . TRBJ2-2 TRBV7-9
CASSPGNSFYGYTF . TRBJ1-2 TRBV9
CASSRPGQGEAFF medium-sized TRBJ1-1 TRBV6-5
CASSWAGGGEKLFF . TRBJ1-4 TRBV27
CASSGGRNQPQHF . TRBJ1-5 TRBV6-6
CASSVVSSHGYTF few TRBJ1-2 TRBV2
CASSATGTVFSGNTIYF once TRBJ1-3 TRBV6-1
CASSYPTGEDYGYTF . TRBJ1-2 TRBV13
CASSSDGGLKFGTEAFF . TRBJ1-1 TRBV27
CASSLDEVNTEAFF . TRBJ1-1 TRBV7-8
CASSTGLAADTQYF once TRBJ2-3 TRBV6-5
CASSRSWTRGPGELFF . TRBJ2-2 TRBV4-1
CASSPLAGANNEQFF . TRBJ2-1 TRBV27
CASSFSEGTEAFF . TRBJ1-1 TRBV5-4
CASSPSHGGNEKLFF . TRBJ1-4 TRBV6-4
CASSLVTNVLTF few TRBJ2-6 TRBV7-2
CASSSFGGELFF few TRBJ2-2 TRBV11-2
CASPGLAGTQYF . TRBJ2-3 TRBV30
CASSLAAGMGPQHF . TRBJ1-5 TRBV5-1
CASSLTVGGYTF . TRBJ1-2 TRBV7-9
CASSVVGVEQFF . TRBJ2-1 TRBV9
CASSRAASGSGANVLTF . TRBJ2-6 TRBV14
CASRSRRGTEAFF . TRBJ1-1 TRBV6-5
CASTRELSPNTEAFF . TRBJ1-1 TRBV2
CASRETGGYEKLFF few TRBJ1-4 TRBV6-6
CASSFRREALFSGNTIYF . TRBJ1-3 TRBV19
CASSKYRDRRFSGNTIYF . TRBJ1-3 TRBV10-2
CASSLRGRRTEAFF . TRBJ1-1 TRBV7-2
CASSIPGGHQPQHF few TRBJ1-5 TRBV19
CASSLGSSLAGWGEEQFF . TRBJ2-1 TRBV7-2
CASRLQGADYGYTF . TRBJ1-2 TRBV5-1
CASSIAGRTEAFF . TRBJ1-1 TRBV19
CASRGPGQGAHEQYF . TRBJ2-7 TRBV7-2
CASSFTGILNTEAFF . TRBJ1-1 TRBV6-5
CASSHVTSGADTQYF . TRBJ2-3 TRBV4-2